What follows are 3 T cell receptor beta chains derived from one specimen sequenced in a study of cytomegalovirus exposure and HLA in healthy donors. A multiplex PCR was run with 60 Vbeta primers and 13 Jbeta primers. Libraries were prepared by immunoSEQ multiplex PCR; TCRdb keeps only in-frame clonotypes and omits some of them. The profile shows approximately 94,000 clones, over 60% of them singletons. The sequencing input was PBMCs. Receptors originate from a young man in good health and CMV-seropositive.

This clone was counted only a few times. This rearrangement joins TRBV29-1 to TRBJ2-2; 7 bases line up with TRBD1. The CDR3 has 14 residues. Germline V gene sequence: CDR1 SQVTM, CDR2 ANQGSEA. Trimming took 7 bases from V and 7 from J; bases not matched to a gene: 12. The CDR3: CSAQKQGMSGELFF. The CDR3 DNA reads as TGCAGCGCCCAGAAACAGGGGATGAGCGGGGAGCTGTTTTTT.

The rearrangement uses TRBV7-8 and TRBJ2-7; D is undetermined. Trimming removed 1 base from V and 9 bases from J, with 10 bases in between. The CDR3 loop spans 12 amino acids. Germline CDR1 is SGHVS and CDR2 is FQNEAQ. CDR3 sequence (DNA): TGTGCCAGCAGCTTAGGAATAACCGGGCAGTACTTC. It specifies CASSLGITGQYF.

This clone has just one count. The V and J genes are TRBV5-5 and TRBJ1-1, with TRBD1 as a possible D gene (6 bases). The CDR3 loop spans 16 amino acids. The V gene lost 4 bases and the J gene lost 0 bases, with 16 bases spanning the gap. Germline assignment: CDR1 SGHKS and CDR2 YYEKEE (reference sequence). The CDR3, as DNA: TGTGCCAGCAGCGTCGGACAGAACCTCATGAACACTGAAGCTTTCTTT. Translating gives CASSVGQNLMNTEAFF.